This TCR beta chain was identified during a study of blood T cell repertoires in COVID-19. For the study at large: From the United States, Italy and Spain came samples of acute and convalescent COVID-19. T cells, B-cell-depleted T cells, or PBMCs provided the cDNA or gDNA that served as material.

Assignments of participants to cohorts depended upon their own reported clinical history. In the study's own analysis: Amplification of reference gene primers was used by the study to estimate nucleated cell counts. Assay used: immunoSEQ multiplex PCR; TCRdb lists only in-frame clones, some missing. V, J and clone size are taken as reported in that table, and D and trimming were inferred from the DNA itself. The profile covers roughly 250,000 clones, with roughly 88% appearing a single time and 2% to 2.5% taken by the ten largest. The receptor was derived from a woman between 35 and 50 years old with acute COVID-19. Sequencing was carried out using PBMCs or T cells enriched from blood (not recorded which).

CDR3 coding DNA: TGTGCCAGCAGTCAGCCGGGACAGAGTAACTATGGCTACACCTTC. Protein: CASSQPGQSNYGYTF. The chain has TRBV28 and TRBJ1-2; 7 positions match TRBD1. Germline CDR1 MDHEN, CDR2 SYDVKM. The J segment lost 1 base and the V segment lost 5 bases, leaving 7 bases of the junction unmatched. The CDR3 has 15 amino acids.